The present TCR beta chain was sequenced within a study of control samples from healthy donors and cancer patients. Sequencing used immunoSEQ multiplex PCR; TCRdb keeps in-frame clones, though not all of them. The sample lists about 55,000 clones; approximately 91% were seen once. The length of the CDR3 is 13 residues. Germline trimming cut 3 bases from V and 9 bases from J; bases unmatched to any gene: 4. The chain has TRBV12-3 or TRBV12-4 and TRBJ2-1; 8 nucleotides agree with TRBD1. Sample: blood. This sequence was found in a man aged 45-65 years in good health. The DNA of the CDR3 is TGTGCCAGCAGTTTGAACAGGGGGAGTGAGCAGTTCTTC. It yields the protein CASSLNRGSEQFF.